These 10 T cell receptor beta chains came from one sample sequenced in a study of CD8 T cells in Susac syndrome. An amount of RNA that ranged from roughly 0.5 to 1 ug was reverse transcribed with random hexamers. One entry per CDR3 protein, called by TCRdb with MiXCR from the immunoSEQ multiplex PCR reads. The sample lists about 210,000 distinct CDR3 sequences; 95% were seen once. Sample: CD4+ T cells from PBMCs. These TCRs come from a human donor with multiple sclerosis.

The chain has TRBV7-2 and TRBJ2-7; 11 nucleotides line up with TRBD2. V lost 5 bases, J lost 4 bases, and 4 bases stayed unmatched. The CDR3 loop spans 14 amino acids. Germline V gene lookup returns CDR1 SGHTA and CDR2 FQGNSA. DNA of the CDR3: TGTGCCAGCAGCAGCACTAGCGGGGGTTACGAGCAGTACTTC. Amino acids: CASSSTSGGYEQYF.

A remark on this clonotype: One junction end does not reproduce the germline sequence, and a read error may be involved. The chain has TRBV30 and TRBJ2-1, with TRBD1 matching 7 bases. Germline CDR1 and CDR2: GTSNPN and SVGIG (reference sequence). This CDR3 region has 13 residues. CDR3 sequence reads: CAWSVRTGTDPTF. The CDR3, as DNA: TGTGCCTGGAGTGTCAGGACAGGAACAGATCCCACTTTC.

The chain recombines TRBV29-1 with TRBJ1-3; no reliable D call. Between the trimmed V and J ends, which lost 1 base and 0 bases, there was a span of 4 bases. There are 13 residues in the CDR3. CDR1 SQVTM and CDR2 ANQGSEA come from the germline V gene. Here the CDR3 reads CSVEVGSGNTIYF. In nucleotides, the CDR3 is TGCAGCGTTGAAGTGGGCTCTGGAAACACCATATATTTT.

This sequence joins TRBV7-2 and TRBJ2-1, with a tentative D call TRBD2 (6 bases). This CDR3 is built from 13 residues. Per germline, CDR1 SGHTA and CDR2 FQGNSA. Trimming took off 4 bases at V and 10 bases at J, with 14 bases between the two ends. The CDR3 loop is CASSSQRAGEQFF. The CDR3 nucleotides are TGTGCCAGCAGCTCCCAAAGGGCGGGGGAGCAGTTCTTC.

CDR3 DNA sequence: TGTGCCAGCAGCCTCTACCTAGCGGGAGATGAGCAGTTCTTC. Translation gives CASSLYLAGDEQFF. The chain joins TRBV3-1 to TRBJ2-1; 10 nucleotides align to TRBD2. Germline values: CDR1 LGHDT, CDR2 YNNKEL (reference sequence). With 4 bases clipped from V and 8 bases from J, the junction kept 5 bases outside the gene matches. The CDR3 has 14 amino acids.

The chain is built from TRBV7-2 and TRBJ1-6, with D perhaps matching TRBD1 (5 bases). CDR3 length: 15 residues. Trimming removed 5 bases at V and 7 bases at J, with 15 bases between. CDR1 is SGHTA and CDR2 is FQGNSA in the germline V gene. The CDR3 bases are TGTGCCAGCAGCCCCCCTCCTCGGGGCAATTCACCCCTCCACTTT. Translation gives CASSPPPRGNSPLHF. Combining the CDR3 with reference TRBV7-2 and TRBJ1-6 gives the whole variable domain GAGVSQSPSNKVTEKGKDVELRCDPISGHTALYWYRQSLGQGLEFLIYFQGNSAPDKSGLPSDRFSAERTGGSVSTLTIQRTQQEDSAVYLCASSPPPRGNSPLHFGNGTRLTVT.

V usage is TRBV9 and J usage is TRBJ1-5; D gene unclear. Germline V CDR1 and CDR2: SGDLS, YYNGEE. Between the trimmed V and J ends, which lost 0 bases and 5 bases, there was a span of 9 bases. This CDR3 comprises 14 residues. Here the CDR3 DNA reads TGTGCCAGCAGCGTAGACGGCCGAGATCAGCCCCAGCATTTT. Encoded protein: CASSVDGRDQPQHF.

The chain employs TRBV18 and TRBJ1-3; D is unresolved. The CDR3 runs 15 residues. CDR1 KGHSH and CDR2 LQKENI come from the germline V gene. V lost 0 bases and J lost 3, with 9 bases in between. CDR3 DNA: TGTGCCAGCTCACCACCCTCGGGTTTTGGAAACACCATATATTTT. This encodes CASSPPSGFGNTIYF.

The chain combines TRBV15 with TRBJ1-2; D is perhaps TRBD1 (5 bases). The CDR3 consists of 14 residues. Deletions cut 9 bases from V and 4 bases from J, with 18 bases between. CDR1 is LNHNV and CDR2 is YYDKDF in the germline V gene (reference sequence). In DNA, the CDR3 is TGTGCCACGAATTCTGGGACGGCGGGCTATGGCTACACCTTC. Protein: CATNSGTAGYGYTF.

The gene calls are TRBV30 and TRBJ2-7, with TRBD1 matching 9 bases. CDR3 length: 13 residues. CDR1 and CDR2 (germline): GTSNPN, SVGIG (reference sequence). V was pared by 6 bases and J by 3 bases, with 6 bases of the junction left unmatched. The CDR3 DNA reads TGTGCCTGCGTACCGGACAGGGGCTACGAGCAGTACTTC. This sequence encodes CACVPDRGYEQYF.